The source of this TCR beta chain is a study of control samples from healthy donors and cancer patients. V dropped 0 bases and J dropped 3; count of bases not matched to a gene: 12. Per the germline V gene, CDR1 is KGHSH and CDR2 is LQKENI. The CDR3 extends over 18 amino acids. TCRdb's copy holds only in-frame clones and misses some; the assay was immunoSEQ multiplex PCR. The sample records some 210,000 clones, roughly nine tenths being singletons. The receptor was isolated from a man in his thirties or forties in good health. Sequenced material: blood. The chain is built from TRBV18 and TRBJ2-7, with TRBD1 identical over 9 bases. The chain's CDR3 is CASSPPNRGPGMYYEQYF. The CDR3 nucleotides are TGTGCCAGCTCACCACCTAACAGGGGGCCGGGTATGTACTACGAGCAGTACTTC.